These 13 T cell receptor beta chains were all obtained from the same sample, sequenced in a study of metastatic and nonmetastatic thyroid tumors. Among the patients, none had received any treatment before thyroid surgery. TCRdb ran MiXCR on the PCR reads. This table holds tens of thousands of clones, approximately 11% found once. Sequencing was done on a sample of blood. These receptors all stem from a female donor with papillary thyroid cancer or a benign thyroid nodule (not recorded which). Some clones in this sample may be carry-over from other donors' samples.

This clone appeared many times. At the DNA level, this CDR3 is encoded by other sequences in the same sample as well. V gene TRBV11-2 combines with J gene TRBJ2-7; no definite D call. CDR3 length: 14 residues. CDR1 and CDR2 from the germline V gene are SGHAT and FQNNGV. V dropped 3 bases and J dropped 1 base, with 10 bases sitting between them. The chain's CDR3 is CASSLTSQSYEQYF. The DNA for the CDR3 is TGTGCCAGCAGCTTGACATCTCAATCCTACGAGCAGTACTTC.

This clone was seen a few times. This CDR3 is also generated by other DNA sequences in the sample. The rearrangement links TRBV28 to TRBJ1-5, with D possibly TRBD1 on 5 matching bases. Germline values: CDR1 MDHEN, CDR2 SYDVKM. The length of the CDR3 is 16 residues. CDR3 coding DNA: TGTGCTAGCGGAACGGGACGCCTCCATAGCAATCAGCCCCAGCATTTT. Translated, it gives CASGTGRLHSNQPQHF.

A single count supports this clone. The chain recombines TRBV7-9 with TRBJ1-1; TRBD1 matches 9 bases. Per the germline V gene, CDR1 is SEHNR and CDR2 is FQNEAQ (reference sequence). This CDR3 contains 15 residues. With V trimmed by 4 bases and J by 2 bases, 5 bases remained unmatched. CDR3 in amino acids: CASSSMGQGNTEAFF. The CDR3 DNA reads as TGTGCCAGCAGCTCAATGGGACAGGGCAACACTGAAGCTTTCTTT.

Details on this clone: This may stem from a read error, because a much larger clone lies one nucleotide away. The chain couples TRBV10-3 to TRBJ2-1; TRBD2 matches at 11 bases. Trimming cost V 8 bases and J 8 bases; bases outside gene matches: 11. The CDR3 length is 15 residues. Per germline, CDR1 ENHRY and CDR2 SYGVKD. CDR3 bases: TGTGCCATCTCCCTAACTAGCGGGAGTAAGTATGAGCAGTTCTTC. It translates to CAISLTSGSKYEQFF.

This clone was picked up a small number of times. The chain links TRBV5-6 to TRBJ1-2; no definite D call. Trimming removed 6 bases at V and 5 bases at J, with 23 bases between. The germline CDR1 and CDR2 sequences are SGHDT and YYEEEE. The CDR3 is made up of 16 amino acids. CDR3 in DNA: TGTGCCAGCACCAAAACTGCACGCGTCCTGGGGTATGGCTACACCTTC. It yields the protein CASTKTARVLGYGYTF.

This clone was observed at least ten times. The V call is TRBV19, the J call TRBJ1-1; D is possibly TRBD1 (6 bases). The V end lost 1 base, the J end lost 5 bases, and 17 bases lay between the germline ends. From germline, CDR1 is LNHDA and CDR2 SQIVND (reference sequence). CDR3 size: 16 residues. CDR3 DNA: TGTGCCAGTAGTATAGTGGGGGCCGGAGCCGTGACTGAAGCTTTCTTT. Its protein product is CASSIVGAGAVTEAFF.

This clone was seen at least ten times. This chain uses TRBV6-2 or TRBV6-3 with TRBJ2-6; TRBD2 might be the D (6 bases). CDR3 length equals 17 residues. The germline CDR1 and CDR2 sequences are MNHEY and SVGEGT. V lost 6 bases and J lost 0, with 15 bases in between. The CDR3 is CASRESGPDSGANVLTF. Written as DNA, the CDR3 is TGTGCCAGCAGAGAAAGCGGGCCAGACTCTGGGGCCAACGTCCTGACTTTC.

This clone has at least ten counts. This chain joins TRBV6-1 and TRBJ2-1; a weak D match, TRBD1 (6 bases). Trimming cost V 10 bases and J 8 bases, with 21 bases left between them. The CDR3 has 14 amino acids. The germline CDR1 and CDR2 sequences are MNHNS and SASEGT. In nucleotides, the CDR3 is TGTGCCACCAAGAGTCAGGGGCCCTCGGATGAGCAGTTCTTC. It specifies CATKSQGPSDEQFF.

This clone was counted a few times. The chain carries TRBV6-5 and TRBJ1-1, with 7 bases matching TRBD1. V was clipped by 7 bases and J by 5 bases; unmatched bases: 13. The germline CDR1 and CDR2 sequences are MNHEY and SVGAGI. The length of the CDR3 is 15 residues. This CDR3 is CASILQTGCLTEAFF. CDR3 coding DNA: TGTGCCAGCATTCTCCAGACAGGGTGTTTAACTGAAGCTTTCTTT.

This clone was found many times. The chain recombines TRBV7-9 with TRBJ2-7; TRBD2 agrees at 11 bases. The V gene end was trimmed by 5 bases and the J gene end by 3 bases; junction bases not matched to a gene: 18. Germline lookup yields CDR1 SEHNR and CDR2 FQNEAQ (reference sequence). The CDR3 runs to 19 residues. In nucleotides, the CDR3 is TGTGCCAGCAGCCGCATAGCGGGAGGGACCTCACATAATCTCTACGAGCAGTACTTC. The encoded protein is CASSRIAGGTSHNLYEQYF. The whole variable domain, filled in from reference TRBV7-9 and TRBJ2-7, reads DTGVSQNPRHKITKRGQNVTFRCDPISEHNRLYWYRQTLGQGPEFLTYFQNEAQLEKSRLLSDRFSAERPKGSFSTLEIQRTEQGDSAMYLCASSRIAGGTSHNLYEQYFGPGTRLTVT.

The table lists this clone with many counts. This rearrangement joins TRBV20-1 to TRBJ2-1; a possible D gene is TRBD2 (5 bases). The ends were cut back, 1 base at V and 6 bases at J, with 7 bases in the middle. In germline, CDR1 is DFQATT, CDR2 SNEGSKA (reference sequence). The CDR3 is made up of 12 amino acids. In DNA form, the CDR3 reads TGCAGTGCTAGAGGAGGGCGCAATGAGCAGTTCTTC. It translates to CSARGGRNEQFF.

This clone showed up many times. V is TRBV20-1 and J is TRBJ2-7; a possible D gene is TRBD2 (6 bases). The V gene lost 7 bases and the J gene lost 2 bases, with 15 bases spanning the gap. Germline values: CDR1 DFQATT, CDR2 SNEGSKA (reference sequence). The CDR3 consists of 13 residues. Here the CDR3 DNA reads TGCAGTGTCGCAGAGCGGGCCGCCTACGAGCAGTACTTC. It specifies CSVAERAAYEQYF.

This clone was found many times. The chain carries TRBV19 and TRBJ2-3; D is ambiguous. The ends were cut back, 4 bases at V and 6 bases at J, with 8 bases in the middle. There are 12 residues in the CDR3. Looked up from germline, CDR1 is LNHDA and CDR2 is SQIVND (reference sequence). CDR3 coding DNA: TGTGCCAGTAGTACCCTTGGCGATACGCAGTATTTT. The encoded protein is CASSTLGDTQYF.